Each of the 15 T cell receptor beta chains below was sequenced from the same sample in a study of T cell changes during pregnancy in multiple sclerosis (dated by TCRdb to about 2019). The receptor library was made with the immunoSEQ multiplex PCR assay. TCRdb carries this immuneACCESS record with in-frame sequences only. Its versions omit some clonotypes, under half of them owing to an unresolved V gene in the studies checked, with the rest unexplained. For this sample there are some 94,000 clones; around 93% appear just once. 1.5% to 2% of the sample rests with the top ten. Source: peripheral blood, taken in the first trimester of pregnancy. The origin of the receptors is a female donor in good health, enrolled as a control in a pregnancy study.

The chain has TRBV30 and TRBJ2-5; perhaps TRBD1 as D (6 bases). Germline CDR1 and CDR2: GTSNPN and SVGIG (reference sequence). This CDR3 contains 13 residues. The ends were cut back, 5 bases at V and 1 base at J, with 11 bases in the middle. The DNA for the CDR3 is TGTGCCTGGGAACAGGGTTTCCAAGAGACCCAGTACTTC. Residues: CAWEQGFQETQYF.

The chain joins TRBV10-3 to TRBJ1-1; TRBD1 is a possible D gene (6 bases). CDR1 is ENHRY and CDR2 is SYGVKD in the germline V gene. The V gene lost 3 bases and the J gene lost 5 bases, with 16 bases spanning the gap. The CDR3 has 15 residues. The CDR3 nucleotides are TGTGCCATCAGTGAAGAGACAGGTTTGGATACTGAAGCTTTCTTT. It yields the protein CAISEETGLDTEAFF.

This clone has only one observation. The V gene is TRBV5-4, the J gene TRBJ1-1; possible D gene TRBD1, 6 bases. The CDR3 sequence is 16 residues long. Germline CDR1 is SGHNT and CDR2 is YYREEE (reference sequence). The V and J ends lost 0 bases and 1 base respectively, with 13 bases between them. The CDR3 here is CASSLDRAYRNTEAFF. DNA for the CDR3: TGTGCCAGCAGCTTGGACAGGGCCTACAGGAACACTGAAGCTTTCTTT.

V gene TRBV7-2 combines with J gene TRBJ2-5; D is uncertain. Trimming took off 1 base at V and 3 bases at J, with 9 bases between the two ends. The germline V gene has CDR1 SGHTA and CDR2 FQGNSA. The length of the CDR3 is 14 residues. The CDR3 bases are TGTGCCAGCAGCTTAGGCCGGGTCAAAGAGACCCAGTACTTC. Translating gives CASSLGRVKETQYF.

The V gene is TRBV15, the J gene TRBJ2-3; D call uncertain. Trimming removed 1 base from V and 2 bases from J, with 7 bases in between. The CDR3 covers 14 residues. Germline values: CDR1 LNHNV, CDR2 YYDKDF (reference sequence). In DNA, the CDR3 is TGTGCCACCAGCAGAGGAGATTACACAGATACGCAGTATTTT. The encoded protein is CATSRGDYTDTQYF. The full variable domain, its missing parts supplied by reference TRBV15 and TRBJ2-3, is DAMVIQNPRYQVTQFGKPVTLSCSQTLNHNVMYWYQQKSSQAPKLLFHYYDKDFNNEADTPDNFQSRRPNTSFCFLDIRSPGLGDTAMYLCATSRGDYTDTQYFGPGTRLTVL.

This rearrangement joins TRBV9 to TRBJ2-7; tentative D call: TRBD1 (7 bases). Trimming shortened V by 3 bases and J by 7 bases, and 20 bases separated the two germline ends. The CDR3 runs 15 residues. Germline lookup yields CDR1 SGDLS and CDR2 YYNGEE. CDR3 region: CASSAAGTARGEQYF. The CDR3 bases are TGTGCCAGCAGCGCCGCAGGGACAGCCCGGGGGGAGCAGTACTTC.

V and J are TRBV10-3 and TRBJ2-1, with 10 bases fitting TRBD1. Germline CDR1 ENHRY, CDR2 SYGVKD. The junction had 5 bases not matched to a gene; V was cut back by 1 base and J by 5 bases. The CDR3 spans 16 residues. The CDR3 spells CAISEWGGTGDNEQFF. In DNA form, the CDR3 reads TGTGCCATCAGTGAGTGGGGCGGGACAGGGGACAATGAGCAGTTCTTC.

V gene TRBV29-1 combines with J gene TRBJ1-1; D remains unclear. The V end lost 4 bases, the J end lost 0 bases, and 9 bases lay between the germline ends. CDR1 is SQVTM and CDR2 is ANQGSEA in the germline V gene. CDR3 length: 13 amino acids. Written as DNA, the CDR3 is TGCAGCGTTGGGGGAGTTGTGAACACTGAAGCTTTCTTT. This encodes CSVGGVVNTEAFF.

The chain has TRBV4-1 and TRBJ1-1; the match to TRBD1 covers 12 bases. J gave up 1 base and V 1 base, and 7 bases lay outside the gene matches. Germline V CDR1 and CDR2: MGHRA, YSYEKL. The CDR3 length is 18 residues. CDR3 protein: CASSQAGTGGPQNTEAFF. The CDR3 nucleotides read TGCGCCAGCAGCCAAGCCGGGACAGGGGGCCCCCAGAACACTGAAGCTTTCTTT.

This chain links TRBV20-1 with TRBJ2-7, with D maybe TRBD1 (5 bases). The CDR3 contains 10 residues. Between the trimmed V and J ends, which lost 1 base and 9 bases, there was a span of 7 bases. Germline V gives CDR1 DFQATT, CDR2 SNEGSKA (reference sequence). The CDR3 coding sequence is TGCAGTGCTAGAGTCGACAGGCAGTACTTC. As protein: CSARVDRQYF.

The rearrangement uses TRBV9 and TRBJ2-7; 7 bases map to TRBD1. Trimming removed 0 bases from V and 5 bases from J; junction bases left unmatched: 5. Germline V gene sequence: CDR1 SGDLS, CDR2 YYNGEE. The CDR3 has 14 residues. The CDR3 nucleotides read TGTGCCAGCAGCGTAGAGGGACAGCAAGACGAGCAGTACTTC. Translating gives CASSVEGQQDEQYF.

The genes are TRBV10-3 and TRBJ2-3; 16 nucleotides agree with TRBD2. The CDR3 spans 17 residues. Germline CDR1 reads ENHRY; CDR2 reads SYGVKD. The J segment lost 5 bases and the V segment lost 3 bases, leaving 5 bases of the junction unmatched. The CDR3 DNA is TGTGCCATCAGTGACCCGGGACTAGCGGGGGGGATAGATACGCAGTATTTT. It codes for CAISDPGLAGGIDTQYF.

V gene TRBV4-3 combines with J gene TRBJ1-6, with TRBD1 matching over 11 bases. Unmatched junction bases numbered 0, after V lost 3 bases and J lost 5 bases. The CDR3 consists of 15 residues. The germline V gene encodes CDR1 LGHNA and CDR2 YSLEER. For the CDR3, the DNA is TGCGCCAGCAGCCAGGGACAGGGGGATAATTCACCCCTCCACTTT. Amino acids: CASSQGQGDNSPLHF.

The V and J genes are TRBV5-4 and TRBJ1-6; TRBD1 might be the D (6 bases). Germline assignment: CDR1 SGHNT and CDR2 YYREEE (reference sequence). This CDR3 is built from 15 residues. Between the trimmed V and J ends, which lost 1 base and 8 bases, there was a span of 13 bases. The CDR3 sequence is CASSLTGIAYSPLHF. The CDR3 DNA reads TGTGCCAGCAGCTTGACAGGGATTGCGTATTCACCCCTCCACTTT. Variable domain in full (rest from reference TRBV5-4 and TRBJ1-6): ETGVTQSPTHLIKTRGQQVTLRCSSQSGHNTVSWYQQALGQGPQFIFQYYREEENGRGNFPPRFSGLQFPNYSSELNVNALELDDSALYLCASSLTGIAYSPLHFGNGTRLTVT.

In its sample, this clone was seen once. Other DNA sequences in this sample translate to the same CDR3. This sequence joins TRBV4-1 and TRBJ2-1, with TRBD2 matching 9 bases. J lost 5 bases, V lost 4 bases, and 0 bases had no gene match. This CDR3 is 13 amino acids long. Germline CDR1 reads MGHRA; CDR2 reads YSYEKL. Written as DNA, the CDR3 is TGCGCCAGCAGCCGCGGGGGGGACAATGAGCAGTTCTTC. Translation: CASSRGGDNEQFF.